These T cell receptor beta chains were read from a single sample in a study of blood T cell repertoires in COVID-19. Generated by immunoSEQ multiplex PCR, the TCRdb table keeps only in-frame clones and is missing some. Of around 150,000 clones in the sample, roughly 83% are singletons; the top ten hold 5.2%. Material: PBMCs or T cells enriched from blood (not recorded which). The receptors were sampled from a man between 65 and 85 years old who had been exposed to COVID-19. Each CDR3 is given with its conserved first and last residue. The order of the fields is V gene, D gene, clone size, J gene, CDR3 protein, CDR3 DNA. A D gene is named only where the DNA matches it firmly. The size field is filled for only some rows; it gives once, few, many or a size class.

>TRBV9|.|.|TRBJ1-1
CASSAGLRNTEAFF
TGTGCCAGCAGCGCCGGACTGCGGAACACTGAAGCTTTCTTT
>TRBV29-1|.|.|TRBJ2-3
CSVTRQSLDTQYF
TGCAGCGTTACACGACAGAGTCTAGATACGCAGTATTTT
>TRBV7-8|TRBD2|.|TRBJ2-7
CASSLSVKIAGRLHF
TGTGCCAGCAGCTTATCCGTGAAGATAGCGGGAAGGCTGCACTTC
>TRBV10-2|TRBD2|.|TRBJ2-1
CASSELGGRGDEQFF
TGCGCCAGCAGTGAGTTGGGCGGGAGAGGCGATGAGCAGTTCTTC
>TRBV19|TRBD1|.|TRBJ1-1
CASIRRDRGRTEAFF
TGTGCCAGTATTCGCCGGGACAGGGGGAGGACTGAAGCTTTCTTT
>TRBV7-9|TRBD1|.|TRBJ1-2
CASSRPGQGHGYTF
TGTGCCAGCAGCCGGCCGGGACAGGGGCATGGCTACACCTTC
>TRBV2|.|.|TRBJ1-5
CASSNTENQPQHF
TGTGCCAGCAGTAACACAGAAAATCAGCCCCAGCATTTT
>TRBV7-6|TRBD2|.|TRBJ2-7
CASSLVAGGSYEQYF
TGTGCCAGCAGCTTAGTAGCGGGGGGCTCCTACGAGCAGTACTTC
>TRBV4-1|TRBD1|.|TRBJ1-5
CASSQKGQGNQPQHF
TGCGCCAGCAGCCAAAAGGGACAGGGGAATCAGCCCCAGCATTTT
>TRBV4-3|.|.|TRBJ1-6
CASSVIAKSSYNSPLHF
TGCGCCAGCAGCGTCATCGCGAAGAGCTCCTATAATTCACCCCTCCACTTT
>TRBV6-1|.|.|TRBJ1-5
CASSDKLNQPQHF
TGTGCCAGCAGTGATAAGCTAAATCAGCCCCAGCATTTT
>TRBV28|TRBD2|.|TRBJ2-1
CASSPSGTSGRAYNEQFF
TGTGCCAGCAGCCCTTCCGGGACTAGCGGGAGGGCCTACAATGAGCAGTTCTTC
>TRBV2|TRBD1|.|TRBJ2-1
CASSEGQGVYNEQFF
TGTGCCAGCAGTGAAGGGCAGGGGGTTTACAATGAGCAGTTCTTC
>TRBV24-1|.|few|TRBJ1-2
CATSDFSYGYTF
TGTGCCACCAGTGATTTCAGCTATGGCTACACCTTC
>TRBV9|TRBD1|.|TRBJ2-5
CASSGWGQGSETQYF
TGTGCCAGCAGCGGGTGGGGACAGGGATCAGAGACCCAGTACTTC
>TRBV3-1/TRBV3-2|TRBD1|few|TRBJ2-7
CASSHLLCPGQGSYEQYF
TGTGCCAGCAGCCACCTCCTCTGCCCGGGACAGGGCTCCTACGAGCAGTACTTC
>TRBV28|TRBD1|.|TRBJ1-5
CASSYTGDHQPQHF
TGTGCCAGCAGCTACACAGGGGATCATCAGCCCCAGCATTTT
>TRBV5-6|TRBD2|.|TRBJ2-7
CASSRGTSGSYEQYF
TGTGCCAGCAGCCGCGGGACTAGCGGCTCCTACGAGCAGTACTTC
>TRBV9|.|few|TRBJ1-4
CASSAQGTTNEKLFF
TGTGCCAGCAGCGCCCAGGGGACCACTAATGAAAAACTGTTTTTT
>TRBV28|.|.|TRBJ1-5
CASSSGWRNQPQHF
TGTGCCAGCAGTTCAGGGTGGCGCAATCAGCCCCAGCATTTT
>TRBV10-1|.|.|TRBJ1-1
CASSDSRDFSEAFF
TGCGCCAGCAGTGACTCCAGGGATTTCAGTGAAGCTTTCTTT
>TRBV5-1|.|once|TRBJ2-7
CASSSNYEQYF
TGCGCCAGCAGCTCAAACTACGAGCAGTACTTC
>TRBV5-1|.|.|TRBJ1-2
CASSLGQRYGYTF
TGCGCCAGCAGCTTGGGGCAACGCTATGGCTACACCTTC
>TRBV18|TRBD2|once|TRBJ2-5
CASSPLPSGQETQYF
TGTGCCAGCTCACCATTGCCTAGCGGCCAAGAGACCCAGTACTTC
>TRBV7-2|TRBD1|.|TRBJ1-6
CASSLISGGVNSPLHF
TGTGCCAGCAGCTTAATTTCAGGGGGCGTTAATTCACCCCTCCACTTT
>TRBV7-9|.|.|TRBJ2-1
CASSSLLTRGRAPNEQFF
TGTGCCAGCAGCTCACTACTCACGAGGGGGAGGGCCCCCAATGAGCAGTTCTTC
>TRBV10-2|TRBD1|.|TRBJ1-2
CASSEAMARTGGYGYTF
TGCGCCAGCAGTGAGGCTATGGCCCGGACAGGGGGCTATGGCTACACCTTC
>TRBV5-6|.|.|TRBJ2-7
CASSLRDNYYEQYF
TGTGCCAGCAGCTTGCGGGACAACTACTACGAGCAGTACTTC
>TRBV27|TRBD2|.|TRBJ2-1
CATKREVNNEQFF
TGTGCCACAAAGCGGGAGGTGAACAATGAGCAGTTCTTC
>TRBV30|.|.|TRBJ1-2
CAWSVLGLGYTF
TGTGCCTGGAGTGTACTCGGGTTGGGCTACACCTTC
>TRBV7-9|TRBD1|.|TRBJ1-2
CASSHPEGADYGYTF
TGTGCCAGCAGCCATCCAGAGGGGGCGGACTATGGCTACACCTTC
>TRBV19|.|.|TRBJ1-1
CASSIDHGQNTEAFF
TGTGCCAGTAGTATAGATCACGGACAGAACACTGAAGCTTTCTTT
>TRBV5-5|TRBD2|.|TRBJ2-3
CASSAGDRSTDTQYF
TGTGCCAGCAGCGCGGGGGATCGTAGCACAGATACGCAGTATTTT
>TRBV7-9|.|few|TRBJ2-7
CASSQTGRPYEQYF
TGTGCCAGCAGCCAGACAGGTCGACCCTACGAGCAGTACTTC
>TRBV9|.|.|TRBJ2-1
CASSVASGYNEQFF
TGTGCCAGCAGCGTAGCGTCGGGCTACAATGAGCAGTTCTTC
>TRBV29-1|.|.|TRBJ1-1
CSVEDSPNTEAFF
TGCAGCGTAGAGGACAGCCCTAACACTGAAGCTTTCTTT
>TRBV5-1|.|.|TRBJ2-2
CASSLGTADTGELFF
TGCGCCAGCAGCTTGGGGACAGCGGACACCGGGGAGCTGTTTTTT
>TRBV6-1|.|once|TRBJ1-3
CASSEMGATGNTIYF
TGTGCCAGCAGTGAAATGGGGGCTACTGGAAACACCATATATTTT
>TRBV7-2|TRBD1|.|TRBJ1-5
CASSLVGTGNNQPQHF
TGTGCCAGCAGCTTAGTGGGGACAGGGAACAATCAGCCCCAGCATTTT
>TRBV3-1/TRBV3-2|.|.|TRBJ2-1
CASVPDGGSYNEQFF
TGTGCCAGCGTCCCGGACGGGGGTTCCTACAATGAGCAGTTCTTC
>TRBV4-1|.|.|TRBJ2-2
CASSQDSRNGELFF
TGCGCCAGCAGCCAAGATAGCAGAAACGGGGAGCTGTTTTTT